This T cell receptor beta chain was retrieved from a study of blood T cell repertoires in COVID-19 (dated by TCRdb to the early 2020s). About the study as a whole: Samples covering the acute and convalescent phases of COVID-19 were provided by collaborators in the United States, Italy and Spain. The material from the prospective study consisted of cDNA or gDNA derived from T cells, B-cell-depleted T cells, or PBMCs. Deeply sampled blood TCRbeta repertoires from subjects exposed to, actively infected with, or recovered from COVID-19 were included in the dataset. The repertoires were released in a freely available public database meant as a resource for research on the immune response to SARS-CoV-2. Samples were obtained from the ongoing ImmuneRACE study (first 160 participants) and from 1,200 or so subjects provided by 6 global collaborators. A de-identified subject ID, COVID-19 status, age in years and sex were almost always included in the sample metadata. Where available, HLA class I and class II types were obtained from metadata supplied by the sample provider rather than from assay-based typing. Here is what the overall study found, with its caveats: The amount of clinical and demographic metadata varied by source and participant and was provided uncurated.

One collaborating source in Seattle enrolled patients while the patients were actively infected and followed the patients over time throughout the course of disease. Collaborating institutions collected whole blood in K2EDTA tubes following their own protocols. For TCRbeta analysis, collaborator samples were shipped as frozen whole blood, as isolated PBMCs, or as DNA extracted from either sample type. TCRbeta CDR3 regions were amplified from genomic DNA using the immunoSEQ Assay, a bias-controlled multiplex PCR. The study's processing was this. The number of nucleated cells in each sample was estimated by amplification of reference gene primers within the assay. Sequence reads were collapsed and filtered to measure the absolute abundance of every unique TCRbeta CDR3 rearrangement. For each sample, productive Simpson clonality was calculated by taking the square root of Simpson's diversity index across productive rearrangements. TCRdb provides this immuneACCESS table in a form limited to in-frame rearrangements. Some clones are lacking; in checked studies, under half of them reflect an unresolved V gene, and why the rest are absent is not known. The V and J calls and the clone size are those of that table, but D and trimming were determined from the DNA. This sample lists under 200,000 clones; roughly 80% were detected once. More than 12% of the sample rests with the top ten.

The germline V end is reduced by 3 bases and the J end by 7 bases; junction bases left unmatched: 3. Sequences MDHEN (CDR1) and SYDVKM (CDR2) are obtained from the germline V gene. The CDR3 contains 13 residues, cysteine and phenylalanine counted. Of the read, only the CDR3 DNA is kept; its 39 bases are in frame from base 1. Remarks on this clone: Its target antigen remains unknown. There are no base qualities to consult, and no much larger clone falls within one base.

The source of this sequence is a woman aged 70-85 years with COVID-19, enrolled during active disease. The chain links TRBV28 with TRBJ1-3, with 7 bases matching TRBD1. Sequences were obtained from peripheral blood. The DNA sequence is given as TGTGCCAGCAGTTTTGGGACAGAGAACACCATATATTTT. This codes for CASSFGTENTIYF.